Described below is a single TCR beta chain sequence and its context. Its antigen is currently unknown. The data stem from a study of OX40 agonist ivuxolimab in advanced cancers. Study background: An anti-OX40 (CD134) antibody with agonistic activity, ivuxolimab, was administered to patients.

Study-wide results and caveats: Blood T cells, both CD4+ and CD8+, expanded clonally by week 6 at 0.1 to 3.0 mg/kg. In CD8+ T cells, expanded clones were on average more numerous than in CD4+.

Profiled with immunoSEQ multiplex PCR; TCRdb holds only in-frame clones, not every one. The top ten clones hold 45% to 55% of a sample with 20,000 to 25,000 clones, approximately 87% of them seen once. Patients were excluded for autoimmune disease history or systemic immunosuppression. The input for sequencing was CD4+ or CD8+ T cells sorted from blood, taken in a trial of the OX40 agonist ivuxolimab. This clonotype originated in an adult with an advanced solid tumor such as melanoma, head and neck, liver or kidney cancer.

The CDR3 sequence: CASKYAVNTEAFF. The CDR3 bases are TGTGCCAGCAAGTACGCAGTGAACACTGAAGCTTTCTTT. The rearrangement uses TRBV27 and TRBJ1-1; D unresolved. V lost 7 bases and J lost 0, with 9 bases in between. The CDR3 extends over 13 amino acids. Germline V CDR1 and CDR2: MNHEY, SMNVEV (reference sequence).